The clone carrying this TCR beta chain was counted many times. Its target is not known. CDR3 size: 11 residues. CDR1 is MNHEY and CDR2 is SMNVEV in the germline V gene (reference sequence). Trimming shortened V by 5 bases and J by 2 bases, and 2 bases separated the two germline ends. This record comes from a study of molecular identifiers for immune sequencing clone quantification. Preparation of naive CD8 libraries involved roughly 19,000 to 1,100,000 sorted cells and 10%, 30% or 50% RNA. Study results and limitations: Identical TCR molecules sharing a barcode could underestimate highly expanded clone sizes.

TCRdb called the PCR reads again in MiXCR, with one record for every CDR3 protein. The data hold around 82,000 distinct CDR3 sequences, with about 20% observed a single time. The sequence came from a human donor in good health. Some libraries in this study had Jurkat cell RNA spiked in. Sequenced input: naive CD8+ T cells from blood, with Jurkat cell RNA spiked in. Documented subset: FACS-sorted CD8+CD4-CCR7+CD45RA+ naive T cells. The chain has TRBV27 and TRBJ2-3; D unresolved. The CDR3 coding sequence is TGTGCCAGCAGTAACACAGATACGCAGTATTTT. It specifies CASSNTDTQYF.